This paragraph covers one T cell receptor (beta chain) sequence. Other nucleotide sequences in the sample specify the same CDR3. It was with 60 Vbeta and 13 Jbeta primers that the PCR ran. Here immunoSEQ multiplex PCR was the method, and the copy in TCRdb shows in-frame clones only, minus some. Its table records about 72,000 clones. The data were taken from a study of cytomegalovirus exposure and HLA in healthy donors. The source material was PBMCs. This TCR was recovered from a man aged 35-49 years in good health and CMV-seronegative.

The CDR3 sequence is CASSSGIYEQYF. CDR3 DNA sequence: TGTGCCAGCAGCTCAGGGATCTACGAGCAGTACTTC. The V gene is TRBV28, the J gene TRBJ2-7; perhaps TRBD1 as D (5 bases). Trimming pared 6 bases from V and 3 bases from J, leaving 9 bases between. The CDR3 loop spans 12 amino acids. The germline V gene encodes CDR1 MDHEN and CDR2 SYDVKM.